There are a few counts of the clone carrying this TCR beta chain. The source of the sample is a study of T cells in Graves' hyperthyroidism and ophthalmopathy. Study summary: At initial diagnosis, before any treatment had begun, peripheral blood was obtained.

Authors of the study amplified TCR beta CDR3 regions from RNA transcripts. HTBI primers drove first-round RT-PCR of the TCR CDR3. A single record per CDR3 protein comes from TCRdb applying MiXCR to the multiplex PCR reads. Found here are approximately 620,000 distinct CDR3 sequences, more than 15% of them singletons; the top ten hold roughly 3%. The CDR3 sequence is 16 residues long. V trimming: 7 bases; J trimming: 6 bases; junction bases outside the gene matches: 7. Germline V gives CDR1 SGHVS, CDR2 FQNEAQ. It was uncontrolled infection, other autoimmune disease, pregnancy or lactation that excluded patients. A roughly 9.3 ml volume of fresh peripheral blood provided the PBMCs.

Source material: blood. This TCR was sampled from a woman between 40 and 55 years old with Graves' ophthalmopathy. V usage is TRBV7-8 and J usage is TRBJ2-2; 14 bases fit TRBD2. CDR3 nucleotides: TGTGCCAGCACTTGGGGACTAGCGGGAGAGTCCGGGGAGCTGTTTTTT. Amino acid sequence: CASTWGLAGESGELFF. Full variable domain (outside the CDR3, taken from reference TRBV7-8 and TRBJ2-2): GAGVSQSPRYKVAKRGQDVALRCDPISGHVSLFWYQQALGQGPEFLTYFQNEAQLDKSGLPSDRFFAERPEGSVSTLKIQRTQQEDSAVYLCASTWGLAGESGELFFGEGSRLTVL.